These 9 T cell receptor beta chains were all obtained from the same sample, sequenced in a study of shared clonotypes between healthy human individuals. Naive CD8 populations comprised CD45RO-negative cells positively selected for CCR7, excluding terminally differentiated effector memory CD45RA+ cells. Repertoires were generated with immunoSEQ multiplex PCR, while TCRdb's copy carries only in-frame clones and drops some. The table lists around 2.1 million clones, 85% to 95% of them singletons. The sample taken for sequencing was naive CD8+ T cells from PBMCs. Every receptor here comes from a man between 18 and 29 years old in good health. Some clones in this sample may be carry-over from other donors' samples.

V is TRBV28 and J is TRBJ2-7, with D hard to call. The CDR3 is made up of 13 amino acids. The V end was cut by 6 bases, the J end by 1 base, with 10 bases between. Germline V gene data show CDR1 as MDHEN and CDR2 as SYDVKM. The CDR3 nucleotides are TGTGCCAGCAGCCACCGACTGTCCTACGAGCAGTACTTC. Residues: CASSHRLSYEQYF.

The chain has TRBV19 and TRBJ1-2; D remains ambiguous. The V and J ends lost 10 bases and 4 bases respectively, with 19 bases between them. The CDR3 is made up of 14 amino acids. Per the germline V gene, CDR1 is LNHDA and CDR2 is SQIVND (reference sequence). The CDR3 nucleotides are TGTGCCACCCTAAAAACTGACGGGAGCTATGGCTACACCTTC. It encodes CATLKTDGSYGYTF.

The rearrangement uses TRBV25-1 and TRBJ2-7, with D unresolved. Between the trimmed V and J ends, which lost 5 bases and 3 bases, there was a span of 14 bases. This CDR3 spans 14 amino acids. Germline V lookup: CDR1 MGHDK, CDR2 SYGVNS. CDR3 sequence (DNA): TGTGCCAGCAGTCCAGGCGCGCATCTCTACGAGCAGTACTTC. Translating it yields CASSPGAHLYEQYF.

The rearrangement joins TRBV7-9 to TRBJ1-1; D is possibly TRBD1 (6 bases). CDR3 size: 14 residues. CDR1 and CDR2 from the germline V gene are SEHNR and FQNEAQ (reference sequence). V was cut by 6 bases and J by 0 bases, with 11 bases left in between. CDR3 in amino acids: CASSRTAMNTEAFF. DNA for the CDR3: TGTGCCAGCAGTAGGACAGCAATGAACACTGAAGCTTTCTTT.

As for this clone: The same CDR3 also results from other DNA sequences found in this sample. J is TRBJ2-3 and V is TRBV27; possibly TRBD2 for D (6 bases). The V gene lost 2 bases and the J gene lost 6 bases, with 9 bases spanning the gap. This CDR3 comprises 13 residues. Looked up from germline, CDR1 is MNHEY and CDR2 is SMNVEV (reference sequence). CDR3 in DNA: TGTGCCAGCAGTTTAGGTGGGAGGGATACGCAGTATTTT. Translation gives CASSLGGRDTQYF.

The chain is built from TRBV25-1 and TRBJ2-3; D is uncertain. Per germline, CDR1 MGHDK and CDR2 SYGVNS. V was clipped by 4 bases and J by 3 bases, with 17 bases between them. This CDR3 contains 16 residues. The CDR3 DNA reads as TGTGCCAGCAGTGCAAGAGAAACATTGGTAACAGATACGCAGTATTTT. Translation: CASSARETLVTDTQYF.

Comment on this clone: The same CDR3 can be traced to other DNA sequences in this sample. The chain joins TRBV9 to TRBJ1-5; D may be TRBD1 (5 bases). This CDR3 has 15 residues. The germline V gene encodes CDR1 SGDLS and CDR2 YYNGEE. V was pared by 0 bases and J by 3 bases, with 10 bases between. CDR3 nucleotides: TGTGCCAGCAGCGTAGGGGGAGGGGTCAATCAGCCCCAGCATTTT. Amino acids: CASSVGGGVNQPQHF.

The rearrangement uses TRBV5-4 and TRBJ1-1; tentative D call: TRBD1 (5 bases). CDR1 and CDR2 (germline): SGHNT, YYREEE (reference sequence). Trimming removed 4 bases at V and 2 bases at J, with 15 bases between. The CDR3 is 15 amino acids. As DNA, the CDR3 is TGTGCCAGCAGCGACGGACGGACACTAAACACTGAAGCTTTCTTT. The encoded protein is CASSDGRTLNTEAFF.

The J gene is TRBJ2-5, the V gene TRBV27; 9 bases fit TRBD2. J gave up 7 bases and V 5 bases, and 11 bases lay outside the gene matches. This CDR3 is 15 amino acids long. CDR1 and CDR2 from the germline V gene are MNHEY and SMNVEV (reference sequence). The DNA of the CDR3 is TGTGCCAGCAGTGTAGCGGGAGACCTCCCAAGGACCCAGTACTTC. It is translated as CASSVAGDLPRTQYF.